The 18 T cell receptor beta chains presented below share a single source sample, sequenced in a study of human T cells and chemical hapten exposure. TCRdb processed the RACE reads anew with MiXCR; each CDR3 protein has one entry. Among 80,000 to 100,000 distinct CDR3 sequences, approximately 11% were seen once, and the ten largest hold 2.5% to 4%. Documented time point: pre-sensitization, week 0. Treatment of the sample: therapeutic diphenylcyclopropenone sensitization with weekly scalp DPC. The material was whole blood, obtained in connection with sensitization to the hapten diphenylcyclopropenone (DPC). Every receptor here comes from a woman aged 60-75 years with alopecia areata. Some clones in this sample may be carry-over from other donors' samples.

Ten or more counts support this clonotype. The chain combines TRBV20-1 with TRBJ2-4; the match to TRBD2 covers 8 bases. CDR1 and CDR2 from the germline V gene are DFQATT and SNEGSKA (reference sequence). V lost 6 bases to trimming and J lost 7 bases; unmatched junction nucleotides: 14. The CDR3 consists of 15 residues. The chain's CDR3 is CSAPPTGTSYNIQYF. The CDR3 DNA reads TGCAGTGCCCCCCCCACCGGGACTAGTTACAACATTCAGTACTTC.

The chain couples TRBV19 to TRBJ2-5; 7 positions match TRBD2. Germline trimming cut 4 bases from V and 1 base from J; bases unmatched to any gene: 9. Germline lookup yields CDR1 LNHDA and CDR2 SQIVND (reference sequence). This CDR3 region has 16 residues. CDR3 bases: TGTGCCAGTAGTAGGGGGGGATCCGGTGGCCAAGAGACCCAGTACTTC. Its translation is CASSRGGSGGQETQYF.

This clonotype was found a few times. V gene TRBV18 combines with J gene TRBJ2-5, with 7 bases fitting TRBD1. The germline V gene has CDR1 KGHSH and CDR2 LQKENI. With V trimmed by 4 bases and J by 2 bases, 4 bases remained unmatched. CDR3 length: 14 residues. The CDR3 DNA is TGTGCCAGCTCACGACTGGGACAGCAAGAGACCCAGTACTTC. This encodes CASSRLGQQETQYF.

There are a few counts of this clonotype. This sequence joins TRBV4-1 and TRBJ2-3; either TRBD1 or TRBD2 may supply D (5 bases each). Germline CDR1 MGHRA, CDR2 YSYEKL. Trimming took 3 bases from V and 7 from J, leaving 17 bases between them. The CDR3 extends over 15 amino acids. The CDR3 loop is CASSHPVRDPHTQYF. The CDR3, as DNA: TGCGCCAGCAGCCACCCGGTCCGGGACCCGCATACGCAGTATTTT.

The chain uses TRBV5-1 and TRBJ2-3, with a tentative D call TRBD1 (5 bases). Trimming cost V 6 bases and J 7 bases, with 12 bases left between them. Germline lookup yields CDR1 SGHRS and CDR2 YFSETQ. The CDR3 extends over 12 amino acids. The CDR3 nucleotides read TGCGCCAGCACTTCAACAGGACATACGCAGTATTTT. Translated: CASTSTGHTQYF.

The CDR3 spells CASSPLGTEGNTIYF. CDR3 sequence (DNA): TGTGCCAGCTCACCACTCGGGACCGAAGGAAACACCATATATTTT. The chain carries TRBV18 and TRBJ1-3; tentative D call: TRBD1 (5 bases). The CDR3 extends over 15 amino acids. Germline V CDR1 and CDR2: KGHSH, LQKENI. Trimming cost V 1 base and J 4 bases, with 11 bases left between them.

This clonotype was counted at least ten times. The CDR3 DNA is TGTGCAAGTCGCTTAGCTTCATGCGCGGGTAGATATGGCTACACCTTC. This gives the protein CASRLASCAGRYGYTF. The chain joins TRBV12-2 to TRBJ1-2. TRBV12-2 is listed as a pseudogene. The length of the CDR3 is 16 residues.

This clonotype was detected ten times or more. This CDR3 reads CASSPWEDQPQHF. Here the CDR3 DNA reads TGTGCCAGCAGTCCCTGGGAAGATCAGCCCCAGCATTTT. V and J are TRBV27 and TRBJ1-5; no firm D call. This CDR3 region has 13 residues. The germline gives CDR1 MNHEY, CDR2 SMNVEV (reference sequence). Trimming shortened V by 5 bases and J by 5 bases, and 10 bases separated the two germline ends.

This clonotype appeared many times. The chain uses TRBV10-3 and TRBJ1-2; no clear D. Looked up from germline, CDR1 is ENHRY and CDR2 is SYGVKD. The CDR3 is 13 amino acids. Trimming took off 4 bases at V and 0 bases at J, with 6 bases between the two ends. CDR3 coding DNA: TGTGCCATCAGTGTTGAGGCTAACTATGGCTACACCTTC. Its protein product is CAISVEANYGYTF.

This clonotype was detected ten times or more. CDR3 nucleotide sequence: TGTGCCAGCAGTGGATCGACAGGGGGGCACGAGCAGTACTTC. It yields the protein CASSGSTGGHEQYF. The chain carries TRBV25-1 and TRBJ2-7, with 9 bases that match TRBD1. V lost 4 bases, J lost 5 bases, and 6 bases stayed unmatched. Germline assignment: CDR1 MGHDK and CDR2 SYGVNS. There are 14 residues in the CDR3.

The rearrangement links TRBV12-3 or TRBV12-4 to TRBJ2-7; 9 bases are a match to TRBD1. There are 13 residues in the CDR3. V was clipped by 6 bases and J by 2 bases; unmatched bases: 2. This chain's CDR3 is CASSRQGAYEQYF. CDR3 DNA: TGTGCCAGCAGCAGACAGGGGGCCTACGAGCAGTACTTC.

V usage is TRBV5-1 and J usage is TRBJ2-1, with no clear D. Germline V gives CDR1 SGHRS, CDR2 YFSETQ. There are 14 residues in the CDR3. Trimming cost V 0 bases and J 2 bases, with 6 bases left between them. The CDR3 region is CASSLDGAYNEQFF. In DNA, the CDR3 is TGCGCCAGCAGCTTGGACGGAGCCTACAATGAGCAGTTCTTC.

This clonotype was detected only a few times. The chain joins TRBV6-1 to TRBJ1-5, with 7 nucleotides matching TRBD1. This CDR3 region has 16 residues. With V trimmed by 1 base and J by 3 bases, 6 bases remained unmatched. Germline V CDR1 and CDR2: MNHNS, SASEGT. The DNA of the CDR3 is TGTGCCAGCAGTGAAGTCCACAGGGGAGCCAATCAGCCCCAGCATTTT. The encoded protein is CASSEVHRGANQPQHF.

In its sample, this clonotype was seen many times. This CDR3 is CASSSGTHGDNEQFF. CDR3 nucleotides: TGCGCCAGCAGCTCCGGGACCCACGGGGACAATGAGCAGTTCTTC. The gene calls are TRBV5-1 and TRBJ2-1; the D call may be TRBD1 or TRBD2 (5 bases each). The CDR3 is 15 residues long. Germline V gene data show CDR1 as SGHRS and CDR2 as YFSETQ. V was cut by 3 bases and J by 5 bases, with 15 bases left in between. Drawing the rest from reference TRBV5-1 and TRBJ2-1, the complete variable domain is KAGVTQTPRYLIKTRGQQVTLSCSPISGHRSVSWYQQTPGQGLQFLFEYFSETQRNKGNFPGRFSGRQFSNSRSEMNVSTLELGDSALYLCASSSGTHGDNEQFFGPGTRLTVL.

This clonotype was detected ten times or more. The J gene is TRBJ1-6, the V gene TRBV11-2; tentatively, D is TRBD1 (5 bases). V lost 2 bases, J lost 9 bases, and 14 bases lay in between. The germline V gene has CDR1 SGHAT and CDR2 FQNNGV. The CDR3 runs 15 residues. CDR3 region: CASSLNSEGSSPLHF. The DNA for the CDR3 is TGTGCCAGCAGCTTAAACTCGGAGGGGAGTTCACCCCTCCACTTT.

This clonotype was counted ten times or more. The chain combines TRBV7-8 with TRBJ2-3; 10 nucleotides match TRBD1. Germline-derived CDR1 and CDR2 are SGHVS and FQNEAQ. V shed 3 bases, J shed 4 bases, and the junction held 1 base outside the gene matches. The CDR3 runs to 14 residues. The chain's CDR3 is CASSLGTGADTQYF. In nucleotides, the CDR3 is TGTGCCAGCAGCTTGGGGACAGGGGCAGATACGCAGTATTTT.

This clonotype was counted many times. The chain uses TRBV7-2 and TRBJ2-3, with D perhaps TRBD1 (6 bases). The germline V gene encodes CDR1 SGHTA and CDR2 FQGNSA. The V gene lost 3 bases and the J gene lost 2 bases, with 15 bases spanning the gap. There are 16 residues in the CDR3. In DNA form, the CDR3 reads TGTGCCAGCAGCTTTGATGTGGGGGCTTCCACAGATACGCAGTATTTT. Its protein product is CASSFDVGASTDTQYF.

This clonotype was found many times. The chain combines TRBV6-1 with TRBJ2-3; 8 bases match TRBD2. Trimming cost V 2 bases and J 4 bases; bases outside gene matches: 11. This CDR3 is 17 amino acids long. The germline V gene encodes CDR1 MNHNS and CDR2 SASEGT. CDR3 sequence: CASSELSGGGGSDTQYF. DNA for the CDR3: TGTGCCAGCAGTGAACTGAGCGGGGGCGGAGGGTCAGATACGCAGTATTTT.